This TCR beta chain was found in a study of shared clonotypes between healthy human individuals. Study summary: Each donor's CD4 naive and CD4 memory cells filled three plates apiece, CD8 naive two, and CD8 memory one. General study points: A reduction in generation probabilities was seen for non-shared clonotypes relative to those shared by all four donors. A generally larger estimated richness was seen in naive subsets than in memory subsets.

On this clone itself: The antigen is not known.

Profiling relied on immunoSEQ multiplex PCR, and the TCRdb table lists in-frame clones only, not all of them. The profile shows approximately 1,500,000 clones, 95% to 99% of them singletons. Both subsets, CD45RA+ naive and CD45RA-negative memory, were split from the CD4+ cells. V shed 3 bases, J shed 1 base, and the junction held 11 bases outside the gene matches. Germline V gene data show CDR1 as KGHSH and CDR2 as LQKENI. The CDR3 spans 17 residues. Sequencing was done on a sample of naive CD4+ T cells sorted from blood. As for subset: CD45RA+ positively selected. This TCR was sampled from a man aged 25 to 40 in good health. The V gene is TRBV18, the J gene TRBJ2-7; TRBD2 agrees at 8 bases. CDR3 nucleotides: TGTGCCAGCTCACCCTATGTGCGGGGGGCTGGTTCCTACGAGCAGTACTTC. Residues: CASSPYVRGAGSYEQYF.